Detailed here is one T cell receptor (beta chain). Its recognized antigen is unknown. Per-nucleotide qualities are absent, and no much larger clonotype sits a single base away. The instrument was an Illumina HiSeq 1500. The public reads were run again by TCRdb, first through fastp at Q25 and then through MiXCR, and only productive beta chains were kept. Rows merge per CDR3 protein into single entries with the most common DNA and genes. The sample has some 400,000 distinct CDR3 sequences on record, about a sixth of them singletons. Approximately 10% of the sample comes from the top ten. V is cut by 1 base and J by 5 bases, and the space between the germline ends is 14 bases. The CDR3 measures 15 amino acids from cysteine to phenylalanine. Of all the DNA, just the CDR3 is kept, 45 bases in frame from base 1. According to the germline V gene, CDR1 reads MGHRA and CDR2 reads YSYEKL. The data belong to a study of T cell repertoires in cytomegalovirus infection (dated by TCRdb to 2018 to 2020). Describing the broader study: Donor HLA type was relevant to the analysis, because carriage of CMV infection together with the matching HLA type was indicated by public TCR beta signatures.

Overall study results and their limits: The ex vivo response was dominated by HLA-C-restricted CMV-specific TCR beta clonotypes, which also provided the single most frequent clonotype in two of eight donors. Cumulative frequency of public TCR beta family members discriminated carriers of CMV infection plus the relevant HLA type in this cohort and an independent approximately 360-donor cohort.

Here the chain combines TRBV4-1 and TRBJ1-1; no D segment can be confidently identified. The clonotype comes from a human donor in good health (CMV status not recorded). Some clones in this sample may be carry-over from other donors' samples. Sequenced: PBMCs. The nucleotides read TGCGCCAGCAGCCAAGGTCCCGCGGTGAGAACTGAAGCTTTCTTT. Its coded protein is CASSQGPAVRTEAFF.